This entry concerns a single T cell receptor (beta chain). This entry is derived from a study of T cells in women clearing cervical HPV infection. Sequencing was performed with immunoSEQ multiplex PCR; in TCRdb, only in-frame clones are kept and a portion is missing. This sample lists about 33,000 clones; its ten largest clones have approximately 8.4%. The sample comprised blood buffy coat. This sequence originates from a woman aged 18-69 years with a cervical HPV16 infection that either progressed to CIN3+ or cleared (not recorded which).

CDR3 in amino acids: CASSLDSSSTDTQYF. CDR3 DNA, as far as it was read: TGTGCCAGCAGCTTAGATTCGAGCAGCACAGATACG. The genes are TRBV11-3 and TRBJ2-3; D gene unclear. Read data end 3 residues before the CDR3 end; the end is taken from the germline J gene. The length of the CDR3 is 15 residues. V was trimmed by 0 bases and J by 0 bases, leaving 7 bases between them. Germline V gives CDR1 SGHNT, CDR2 YENEEA.